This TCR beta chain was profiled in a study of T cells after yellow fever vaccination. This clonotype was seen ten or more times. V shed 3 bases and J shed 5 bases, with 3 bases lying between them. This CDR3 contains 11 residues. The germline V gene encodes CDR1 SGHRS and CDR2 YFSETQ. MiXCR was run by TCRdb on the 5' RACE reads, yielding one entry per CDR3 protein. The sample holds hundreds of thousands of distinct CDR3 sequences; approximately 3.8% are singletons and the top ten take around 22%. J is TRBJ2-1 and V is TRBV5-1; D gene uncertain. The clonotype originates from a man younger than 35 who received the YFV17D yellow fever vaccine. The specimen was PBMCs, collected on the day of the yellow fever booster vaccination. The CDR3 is CASSYNNEQFF. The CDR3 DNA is TGCGCCAGCAGCTATAACAATGAGCAGTTCTTC.